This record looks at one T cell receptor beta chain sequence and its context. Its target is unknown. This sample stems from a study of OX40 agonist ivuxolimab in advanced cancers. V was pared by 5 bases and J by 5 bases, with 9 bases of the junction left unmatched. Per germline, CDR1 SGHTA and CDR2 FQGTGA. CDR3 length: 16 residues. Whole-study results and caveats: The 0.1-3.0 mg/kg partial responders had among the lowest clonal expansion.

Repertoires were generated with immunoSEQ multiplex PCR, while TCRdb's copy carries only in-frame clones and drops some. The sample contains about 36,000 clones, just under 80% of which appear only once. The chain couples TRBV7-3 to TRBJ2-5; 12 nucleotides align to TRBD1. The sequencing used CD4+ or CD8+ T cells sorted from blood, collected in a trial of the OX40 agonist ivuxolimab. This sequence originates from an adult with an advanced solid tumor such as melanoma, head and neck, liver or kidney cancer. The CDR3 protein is CASSPVGQGALETQYF. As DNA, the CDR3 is TGTGCCAGCAGCCCCGTGGGACAGGGGGCGCTGGAGACCCAGTACTTC. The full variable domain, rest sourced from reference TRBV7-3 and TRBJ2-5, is GAGVSQTPSNKVTEKGKYVELRCDPISGHTALYWYRQSLGQGPEFLIYFQGTGAADDSGLPNDRFFAVRPEGSVSTLKIQRTERGDSAVYLCASSPVGQGALETQYFGPGTRLLVL.